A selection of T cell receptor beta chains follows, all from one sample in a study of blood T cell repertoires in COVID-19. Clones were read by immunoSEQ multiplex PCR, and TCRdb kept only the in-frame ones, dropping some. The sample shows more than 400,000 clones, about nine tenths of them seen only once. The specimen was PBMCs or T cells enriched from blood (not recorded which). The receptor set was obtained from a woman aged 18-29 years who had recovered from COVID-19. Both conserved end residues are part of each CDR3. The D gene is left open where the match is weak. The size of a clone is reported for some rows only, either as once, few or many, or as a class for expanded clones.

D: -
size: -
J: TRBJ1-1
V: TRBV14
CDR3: CASSQSWAPGTEAFF
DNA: TGTGCCAGCAGCCAAAGTTGGGCCCCAGGGACTGAAGCTTTCTTT

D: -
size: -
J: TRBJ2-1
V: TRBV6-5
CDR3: CASGWRGIRNEQFF
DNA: TGTGCCAGCGGGTGGCGGGGTATACGAAATGAGCAGTTCTTC

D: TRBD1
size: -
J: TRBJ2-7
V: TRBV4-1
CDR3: CASSQEWGQLGEQYF
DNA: TGCGCCAGCAGCCAAGAGTGGGGACAGTTGGGGGAGCAGTACTTC

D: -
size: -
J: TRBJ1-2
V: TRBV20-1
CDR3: CSASWAAGYTF
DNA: TGCAGTGCTAGTTGGGCCGCCGGCTACACCTTC

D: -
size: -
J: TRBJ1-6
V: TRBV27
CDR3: CASSLRGGPSYNSPLHF
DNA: TGTGCCAGCAGTTTAAGGGGGGGCCCTAGCTATAATTCACCCCTCCACTTT

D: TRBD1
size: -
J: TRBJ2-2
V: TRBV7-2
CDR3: CASSLTTGAGSPGELFF
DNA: TGTGCCAGCAGCTTGACCACAGGGGCAGGGAGTCCCGGGGAGCTGTTTTTT

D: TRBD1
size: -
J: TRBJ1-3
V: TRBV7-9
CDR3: CASSLSGDRSSGNTIYF
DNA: TGTGCCAGCAGCTTAAGTGGGGACAGAAGCTCTGGAAACACCATATATTTT

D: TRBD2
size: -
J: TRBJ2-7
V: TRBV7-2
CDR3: CASSVSTSGGYEQYF
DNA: TGTGCCAGCAGCGTCTCGACTAGCGGGGGCTACGAGCAGTACTTC

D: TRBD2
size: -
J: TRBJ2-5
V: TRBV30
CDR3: CAWTLGLAGGRETQYF
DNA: TGTGCCTGGACTCTTGGACTAGCGGGGGGTCGGGAGACCCAGTACTTC

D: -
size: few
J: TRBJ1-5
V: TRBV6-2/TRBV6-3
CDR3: CASSPTPEGGQPQHF
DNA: TGTGCCAGCAGTCCGACTCCGGAGGGAGGTCAGCCCCAGCATTTT

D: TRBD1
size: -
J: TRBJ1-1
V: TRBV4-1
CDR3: CASSHAGQGEAFF
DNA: TGCGCCAGCAGCCATGCCGGACAGGGTGAAGCTTTCTTT

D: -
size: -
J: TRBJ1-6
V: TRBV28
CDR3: CASRSGFRDSPLHF
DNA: TGTGCCAGCAGATCGGGTTTTAGAGATTCACCCCTCCACTTT

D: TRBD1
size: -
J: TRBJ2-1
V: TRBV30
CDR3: CAWSVLGTAYNEQFF
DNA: TGTGCCTGGAGTGTACTGGGGACAGCCTACAATGAGCAGTTCTTC

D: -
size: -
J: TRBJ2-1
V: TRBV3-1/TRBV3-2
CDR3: CASSQDGGMYNEQFF
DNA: TGTGCCAGCAGCCAAGATGGAGGCATGTACAATGAGCAGTTCTTC

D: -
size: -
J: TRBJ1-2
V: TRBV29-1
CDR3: CSVALNYGYTF
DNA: TGCAGCGTTGCACTGAACTATGGCTACACCTTC

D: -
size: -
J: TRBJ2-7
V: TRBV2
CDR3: CASSEVAESSYEQYF
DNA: TGTGCCAGCAGTGAAGTGGCAGAAAGCTCCTACGAGCAGTACTTC

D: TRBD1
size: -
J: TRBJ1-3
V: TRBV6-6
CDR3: CASSYSFDRGDTIYF
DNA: TGTGCCAGCAGTTACTCTTTTGACAGGGGTGACACCATATATTTT

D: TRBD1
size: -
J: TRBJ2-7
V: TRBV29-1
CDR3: CSVLNRGSYEQYF
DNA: TGCAGCGTTCTTAACAGGGGATCCTACGAGCAGTACTTC

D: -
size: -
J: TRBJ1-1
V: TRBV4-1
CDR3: CASSHPRGGTKTEAFF
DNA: TGCGCCAGCAGCCACCCCCGGGGAGGGACAAAGACTGAAGCTTTCTTT

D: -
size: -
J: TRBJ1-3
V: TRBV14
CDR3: CASSQEANTIYF
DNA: TGTGCCAGCAGCCAGGAGGCGAACACCATATATTTT

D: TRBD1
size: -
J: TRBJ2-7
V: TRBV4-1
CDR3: CASSQRQGVEQYF
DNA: TGCGCCAGCAGCCAACGACAGGGAGTGGAGCAGTACTTC

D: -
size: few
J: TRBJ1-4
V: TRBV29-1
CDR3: CSVDLSEKLFF
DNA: TGCAGCGTTGATTTGAGTGAAAAACTGTTTTTT

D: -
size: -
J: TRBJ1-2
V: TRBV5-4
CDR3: CASSPEGPPRGYTF
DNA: TGTGCCAGCAGCCCCGAGGGCCCCCCGCGGGGCTACACCTTC

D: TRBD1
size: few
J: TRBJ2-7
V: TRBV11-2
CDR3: CASSSAGDRGDEQYF
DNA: TGTGCCAGCAGCTCCGCGGGGGACAGGGGGGACGAGCAGTACTTC

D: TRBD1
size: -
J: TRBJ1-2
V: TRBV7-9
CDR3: CASSPGQGGVYGYTF
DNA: TGTGCCAGCAGCCCCGGACAGGGGGGAGTCTATGGCTACACCTTC

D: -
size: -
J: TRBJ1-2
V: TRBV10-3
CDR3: CAATTGSSGYTF
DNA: TGTGCCGCGACTACAGGGTCCAGTGGCTACACCTTC

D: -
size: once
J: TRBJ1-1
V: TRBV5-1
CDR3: CASSLLTAQAFF
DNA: TGCGCCAGCAGCTTGTTAACAGCCCAAGCTTTCTTT

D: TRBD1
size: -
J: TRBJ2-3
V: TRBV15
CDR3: CATSRKTGGMEDTQYF
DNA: TGTGCCACCAGCAGAAAGACAGGGGGGATGGAAGATACGCAGTATTTT

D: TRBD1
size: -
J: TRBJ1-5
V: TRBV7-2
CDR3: CASSLVGTGAVQPQHF
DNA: TGTGCCAGCAGCTTAGTTGGGACAGGGGCGGTTCAGCCCCAGCATTTT

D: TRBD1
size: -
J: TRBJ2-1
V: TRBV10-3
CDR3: CAISSGTAYNEQFF
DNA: TGTGCCATCAGTTCAGGGACAGCCTACAATGAGCAGTTCTTC

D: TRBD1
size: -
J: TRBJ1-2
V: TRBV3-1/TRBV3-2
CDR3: CASSPSGQGGIYGYTF
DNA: TGTGCCAGCAGCCCGAGCGGACAGGGCGGGATCTATGGCTACACCTTC

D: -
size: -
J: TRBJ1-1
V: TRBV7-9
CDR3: CASSSYTEAFF
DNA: TGTGCCAGCAGCTCTTACACTGAAGCTTTCTTT

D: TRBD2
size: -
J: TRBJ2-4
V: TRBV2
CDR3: CASGREIAKNIQYF
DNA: TGTGCCAGCGGGCGGGAGATAGCCAAAAACATTCAGTACTTC

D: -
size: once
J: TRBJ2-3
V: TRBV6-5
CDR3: CASRHRGSGTDTQYF
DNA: TGTGCCAGCAGGCATCGGGGTTCAGGCACAGATACGCAGTATTTT

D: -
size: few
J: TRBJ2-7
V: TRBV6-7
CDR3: CASSHPEGGEQYF
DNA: TGTGCCAGCAGCCACCCTGAGGGAGGCGAGCAGTACTTC

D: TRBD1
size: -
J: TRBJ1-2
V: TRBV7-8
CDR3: CASSLPPGQITF
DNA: TGTGCCAGCAGCTTGCCGCCGGGACAGATAACCTTC